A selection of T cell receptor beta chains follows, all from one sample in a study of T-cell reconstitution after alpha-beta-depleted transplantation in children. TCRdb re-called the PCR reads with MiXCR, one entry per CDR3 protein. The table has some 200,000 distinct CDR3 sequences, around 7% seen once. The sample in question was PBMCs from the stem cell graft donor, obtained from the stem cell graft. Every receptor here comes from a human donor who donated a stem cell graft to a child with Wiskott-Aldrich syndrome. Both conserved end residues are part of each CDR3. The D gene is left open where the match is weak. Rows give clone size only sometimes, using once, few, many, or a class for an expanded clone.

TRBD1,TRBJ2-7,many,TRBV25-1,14,CASGETGKSGEQYF,TGTGCCAGCGGAGAGACAGGGAAGTCTGGCGAGCAGTACTTC
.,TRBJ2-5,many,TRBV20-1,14,CSARRGRGGETQYF,TGCAGTGCTAGAAGAGGGAGAGGGGGAGAGACCCAGTACTTC
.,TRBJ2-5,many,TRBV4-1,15,CASSLNPDYQETQYF,TGCGCCAGCAGCCTGAACCCGGACTACCAAGAGACCCAGTACTTC
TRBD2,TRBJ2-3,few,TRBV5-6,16,CASSLVGREGTDTQYF,TGTGCCAGCAGCTTGGTTGGGCGGGAGGGCACAGATACGCAGTATTTT
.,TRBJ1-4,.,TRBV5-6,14,CASSPTLNNEKLFF,TGTGCCAGCAGCCCGACTTTGAACAATGAAAAACTGTTTTTT
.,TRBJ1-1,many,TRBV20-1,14,CSAHFAGGSTEAFF,TGCAGTGCTCATTTTGCCGGGGGGTCCACTGAAGCTTTCTTT
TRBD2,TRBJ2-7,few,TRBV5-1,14,CASSFGTSVYEQYF,TGCGCCAGCAGCTTCGGGACTAGCGTGTACGAGCAGTACTTC
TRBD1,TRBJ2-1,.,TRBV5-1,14,CASSAGTGGFEQFF,TGCGCCAGCAGCGCCGGGACAGGGGGCTTTGAGCAGTTCTTC
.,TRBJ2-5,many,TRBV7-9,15,CASSLYLSREETQYF,TGTGCCAGCAGCTTATATCTGAGCAGAGAAGAGACCCAGTACTTC
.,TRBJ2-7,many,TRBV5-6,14,CASSSAYSPYEQYF,TGTGCCAGCAGCTCGGCCTACTCTCCCTACGAGCAGTACTTC
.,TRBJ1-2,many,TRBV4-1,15,CASSQLRGGVNGYTF,TGCGCCAGCAGCCAATTACGTGGGGGCGTGAATGGCTACACCTTC
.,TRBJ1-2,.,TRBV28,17,CASANKFRSQGLRGYTF,TGTGCCAGCGCGAATAAGTTTCGGTCCCAGGGGTTACGTGGCTACACCTTC
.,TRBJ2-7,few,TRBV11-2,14,CASSLDQARGEQYF,TGTGCCAGCAGCTTAGATCAGGCCCGCGGCGAGCAGTACTTC
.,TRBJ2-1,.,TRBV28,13,CASSLTYYNEQFF,TGTGCCAGCAGTCTGACGTATTACAATGAGCAGTTCTTC
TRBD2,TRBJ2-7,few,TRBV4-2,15,CASSQGAGTTYEQYF,TGTGCCAGCAGCCAAGGAGCGGGGACTACCTACGAGCAGTACTTC
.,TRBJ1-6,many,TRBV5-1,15,CASSLAIAGGSPLHF,TGCGCCAGCAGCTTAGCCATCGCCGGGGGATCACCCCTCCACTTT
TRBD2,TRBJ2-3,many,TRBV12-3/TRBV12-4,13,CASSRTSGDTQYF,TGTGCCAGCAGTCGTACTAGCGGAGATACGCAGTATTTT
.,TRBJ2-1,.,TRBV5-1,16,CASSLSLRGSYNEQFF,TGCGCCAGCAGCTTAAGCTTGCGGGGTTCCTACAATGAGCAGTTCTTC
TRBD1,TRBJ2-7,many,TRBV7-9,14,CASSLSQGTYDKYF,TGTGCCAGCAGCTTATCACAGGGGACCTACGATAAGTACTTC
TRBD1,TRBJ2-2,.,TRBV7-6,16,CASSFRGQNPTGELFF,TGTGCCAGCAGCTTCAGGGGACAGAACCCCACCGGGGAGCTGTTTTTT
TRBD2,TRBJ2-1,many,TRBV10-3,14,CAIRSSGSNNEQFF,TGTGCCATCAGGTCTAGCGGGAGTAACAATGAGCAGTTCTTC
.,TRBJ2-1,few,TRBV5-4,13,CASSSTRGNEQFF,TGTGCCAGCAGCTCGACTAGGGGCAATGAGCAGTTCTTC
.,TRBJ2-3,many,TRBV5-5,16,CASSLVLGLPTDTQYF,TGTGCCAGCAGCTTGGTGTTGGGGCTTCCCACAGATACGCAGTATTTT
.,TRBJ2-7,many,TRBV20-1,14,CSANVEGRQYEQYF,TGCAGTGCAAACGTGGAAGGGAGGCAATACGAGCAGTACTTC
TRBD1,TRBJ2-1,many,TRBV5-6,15,CASSLWGQGYNEQFF,TGTGCCAGCAGCTTATGGGGACAGGGGTACAATGAGCAGTTCTTC
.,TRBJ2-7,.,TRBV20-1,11,CSATVSYEQYF,TGCAGTGCCACGGTCTCCTACGAGCAGTACTTC
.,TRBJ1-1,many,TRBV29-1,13,CSVGFRGNTEAFF,TGCAGCGTTGGGTTCAGGGGGAACACTGAAGCTTTCTTT
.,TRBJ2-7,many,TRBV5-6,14,CASSPGGGSYEQYF,TGTGCCAGCAGCCCAGGGGGGGGTTCCTACGAGCAGTACTTC
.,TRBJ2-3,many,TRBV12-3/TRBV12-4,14,CASSLAGGTDTQYF,TGTGCCAGCAGTTTAGCGGGAGGCACAGATACGCAGTATTTT
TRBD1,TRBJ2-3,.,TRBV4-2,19,CASSQDYSWTGRATDTQYF,TGTGCCAGCAGCCAAGATTATAGTTGGACAGGGCGAGCGACAGATACGCAGTATTTT
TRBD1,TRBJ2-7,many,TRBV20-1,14,CSARDPRGQYEQYF,TGCAGTGCTAGAGATCCGAGGGGGCAATACGAGCAGTACTTC
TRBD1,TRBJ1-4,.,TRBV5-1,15,CASRDRGRSNEKLFF,TGCGCCAGCCGGGACAGGGGACGTTCTAATGAAAAACTGTTTTTT
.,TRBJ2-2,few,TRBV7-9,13,CASIETGDGELFF,TGTGCCAGCATCGAAACGGGGGACGGGGAGCTGTTTTTT
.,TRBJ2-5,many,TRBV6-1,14,CASRGVGIQETQYF,TGTGCCAGCAGAGGGGTGGGGATTCAAGAGACCCAGTACTTC
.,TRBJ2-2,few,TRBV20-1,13,CSANGGNTGELFF,TGCAGTGCTAACGGGGGGAACACCGGGGAGCTGTTTTTT
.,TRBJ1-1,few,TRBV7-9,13,CASTHPGESEAFF,TGTGCCAGCACCCACCCCGGGGAGTCTGAAGCTTTCTTT
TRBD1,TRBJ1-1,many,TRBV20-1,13,CSAAEQGDTEAFF,TGCAGTGCTGCGGAGCAGGGGGACACTGAAGCTTTCTTT